This T cell receptor beta chain was recorded in a study of cytomegalovirus exposure and HLA in healthy donors. The V and J ends lost 0 bases and 8 bases respectively, with 16 bases between them. The germline V gene encodes CDR1 GTSNPN and CDR2 SVGIG (reference sequence). The CDR3 sequence is 14 residues long. With 60 Vbeta and 13 Jbeta primers, the PCR was carried out. Sequenced by immunoSEQ multiplex PCR; TCRdb stores in-frame clones only, minus some. The table records some 170,000 clones, 60% to 80% of them present only once. The sequenced sample was PBMCs. The V and J genes are TRBV30 and TRBJ1-2; D gene ambiguous. This sequence was found in a middle-aged man in good health and CMV-seropositive. This CDR3 reads CAWSVRTAREGYTF. The CDR3 DNA reads as TGTGCCTGGAGTGTACGGACGGCCCGGGAGGGCTACACCTTC. Full variable domain (outside the CDR3, taken from reference TRBV30 and TRBJ1-2): SQTIHQWPATLVQPVGSPLSLECTVEGTSNPNLYWYRQAAGRGLQLLFYSVGIGQISSEVPQNLSASRPQDRQFILSSKKLLLSDSGFYLCAWSVRTAREGYTFGSGTRLTVV.